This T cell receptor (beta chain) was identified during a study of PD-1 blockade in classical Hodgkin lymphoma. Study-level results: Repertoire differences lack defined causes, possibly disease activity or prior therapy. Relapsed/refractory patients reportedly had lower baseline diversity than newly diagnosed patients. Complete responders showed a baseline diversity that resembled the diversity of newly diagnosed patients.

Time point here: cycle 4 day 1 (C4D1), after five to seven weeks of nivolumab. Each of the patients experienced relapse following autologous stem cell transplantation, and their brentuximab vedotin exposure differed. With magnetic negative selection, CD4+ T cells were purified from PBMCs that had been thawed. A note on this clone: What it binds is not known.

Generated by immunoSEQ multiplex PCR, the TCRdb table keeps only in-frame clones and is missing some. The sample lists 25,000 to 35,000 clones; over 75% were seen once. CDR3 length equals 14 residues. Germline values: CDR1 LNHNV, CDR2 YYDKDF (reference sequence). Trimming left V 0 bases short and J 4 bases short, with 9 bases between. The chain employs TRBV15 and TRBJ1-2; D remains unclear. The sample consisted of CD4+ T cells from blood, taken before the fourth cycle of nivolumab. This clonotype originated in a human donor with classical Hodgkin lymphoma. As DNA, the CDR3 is TGTGCCACCAGCAGAGATTTACAGTTCTATGGCTACACCTTC. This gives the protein CATSRDLQFYGYTF.